This T cell receptor (beta chain) was profiled in a study of T cells in Graves' hyperthyroidism and ophthalmopathy. Whole-study results and caveats: With a median lead of 6.5 months before onset, the model predicted ophthalmopathy. Most expanded thyroid clonotypes above 0.001 recurred in blood.

Thyroid ultrasound and orbital computed tomography, with clinical symptoms and serum thyroxine and TRAb, informed diagnoses. In its sample, this clonotype was seen many times. Antigen unknown. Per germline, CDR1 SGHTA and CDR2 FQGNSA. This CDR3 has 14 residues. The V and J ends lost 2 bases and 7 bases, in that order; junction bases with no gene match: 5. It was RNA transcripts that yielded the amplified TCR beta CDR3 regions. When the TCR CDR3 underwent first-round RT-PCR, the HTBI primer set was used. TCRdb re-called the multiplex PCR reads with MiXCR, one entry per CDR3 protein. The profile shows hundreds of thousands of distinct CDR3 sequences, roughly 15% of them singletons.

This receptor was identified in a man in his late teens or twenties with Graves' ophthalmopathy. V usage is TRBV7-2 and J usage is TRBJ1-5; TRBD1 agrees at 7 bases. Specimen: blood. CDR3 nucleotides: TGTGCCAGCAGCTTAATGACAGGGCGCCAGCCCCAGCATTTT. Protein sequence: CASSLMTGRQPQHF.